What follows is one TCR beta chain and its context. Trimming removed 0 bases at V and 12 bases at J, with 9 bases between. Germline V CDR1 and CDR2: MNHNS, SASEGT. The CDR3 runs to 12 residues. These data originate in a study of T-cell reconstitution after alpha-beta-depleted transplantation in children. The library targeted TCRbeta and was prepared with unique molecular identifiers. TCRdb recomputed calls from the PCR reads with MiXCR, one row per CDR3 protein. The repertoire holds 350,000 to 450,000 distinct CDR3 sequences, about 14% seen once, with approximately 4.2% in the top ten. V and J are TRBV6-1 and TRBJ1-5; D unclear. The sample in question was PBMCs, obtained from the stem cell graft. The source is a human donor who donated a stem cell graft to a child with Fanconi anemia. The CDR3 DNA reads TGTGCCAGCAGTGAAGCGTGGTCCCGCCAGCATTTT. Its protein is CASSEAWSRQHF.